The text below deals with one T cell receptor beta chain. As yet, its antigen is unknown. The approximately 130-subject validation cohort, separate from the 666-subject first cohort, included the donors. The sample comes from a study of cytomegalovirus exposure and HLA in healthy donors. Study conclusions and caveats: Among TCR beta chains, those listed as cytomegalovirus-associated numbered around 180. Diagnosis of cytomegalovirus status made by the classifier reportedly showed high specificity and sensitivity.

Trimming took off 2 bases at V and 3 bases at J, with 9 bases between the two ends. Germline lookup yields CDR1 SGHTA and CDR2 FQGNSA. The CDR3 has 14 amino acids. Sequencing used immunoSEQ multiplex PCR; TCRdb keeps in-frame clones, though not all of them. The sample shows roughly 60,000 clones, approximately 96% of them seen only once. The sequenced sample was PBMCs. The receptor's source is a man between 18 and 35 years old in good health and CMV-seronegative. The genes are TRBV7-2 and TRBJ2-3, with a tentative D call TRBD2 (6 bases). CDR3 residues: CASSLILATDTQYF. The CDR3 region has the DNA TGTGCCAGCAGCTTAATACTAGCAACAGATACGCAGTATTTT. The full variable domain, its missing parts supplied by reference TRBV7-2 and TRBJ2-3, is GAGVSQSPSNKVTEKGKDVELRCDPISGHTALYWYRQSLGQGLEFLIYFQGNSAPDKSGLPSDRFSAERTGGSVSTLTIQRTQQEDSAVYLCASSLILATDTQYFGPGTRLTVL.